Shown below are 13 T cell receptor beta chains from a single sample sequenced in a study of blood T cell repertoires in COVID-19. The table came from immunoSEQ multiplex PCR; TCRdb's copy has only in-frame clones and leaves some out. The sample shows roughly 180,000 clones, roughly four fifths of them seen only once. Sequencing used peripheral blood. The origin of the receptors is a human donor in a cohort sampled during active COVID-19.

This sequence joins TRBV5-1 and TRBJ2-1, with TRBD2 matching over 10 bases. Germline V gene lookup returns CDR1 SGHRS and CDR2 YFSETQ. The CDR3 extends over 17 amino acids. The junction had 11 bases not matched to a gene; V was cut back by 4 bases and J by 4 bases. CDR3 loop: CASSVTPGTSDYNEQFF. CDR3 sequence (DNA): TGCGCCAGCAGCGTAACACCCGGGACTAGCGATTACAATGAGCAGTTCTTC.

The gene calls are TRBV6-1 and TRBJ2-1, with D possibly being TRBD1 (5 bases). The V gene's germline CDR1 is MNHNS and CDR2 SASEGT. The CDR3 extends over 14 amino acids. V dropped 2 bases and J dropped 4 bases, with 9 bases sitting between them. In DNA form, the CDR3 reads TGTGCCAGCAGTGAATCGGCAGGGTACAATGAGCAGTTCTTC. It specifies CASSESAGYNEQFF.

CDR3 in amino acids: CASSQVRTGTGNQPQHF. CDR3 in DNA: TGCGCCAGCAGCCAAGTTAGGACCGGGACAGGGAATCAGCCCCAGCATTTT. V usage is TRBV4-1 and J usage is TRBJ1-5; 9 nucleotides agree with TRBD1. After removal of 1 base from V and 4 bases from J, the junction contained 8 bases not matched to a gene. The CDR3 loop spans 17 amino acids. Germline CDR1 MGHRA, CDR2 YSYEKL.

The chain combines TRBV7-3 with TRBJ2-7; 11 bases map to TRBD1. This CDR3 contains 15 residues. The ends lost 5 bases at V and 4 bases at J; junction bases unmatched: 7. CDR1 is SGHTA and CDR2 is FQGTGA in the germline V gene. CDR3 protein: CASSPTGTGGYEQYF. The CDR3 DNA sequence: TGTGCCAGCAGCCCGACAGGGACAGGGGGATACGAGCAGTACTTC.

The rearrangement joins TRBV7-6 to TRBJ2-7; 7 nucleotides align to TRBD1. CDR1 and CDR2 from the germline V gene are SGHVS and FNYEAQ. The ends lost 1 base at V and 7 bases at J; junction bases unmatched: 7. This CDR3 is built from 14 residues. The CDR3 bases are TGTGCCAGCAGCTTAGGACAGGGTGGAGGAGAGCAGTACTTC. Protein product: CASSLGQGGGEQYF.

In its sample, this clone was seen a few times. DNA for the CDR3: TGTGCCTGGAAAACTAGCGGGGCGACCTACGAGCAGTACTTC. Translating it yields CAWKTSGATYEQYF. The chain couples TRBV30 to TRBJ2-7; 10 bases are a match to TRBD2. The trim removed 4 bases at V and 2 bases at J, leaving 5 bases unmatched. The germline V gene encodes CDR1 GTSNPN and CDR2 SVGIG (reference sequence). The CDR3 runs to 14 residues.

V is TRBV7-8 and J is TRBJ2-2, with 7 positions matching TRBD1. The germline gives CDR1 SGHVS, CDR2 FQNEAQ. The CDR3 has 15 residues. V gave up 3 bases and J gave up 2 bases; unmatched junction bases: 3. CDR3 sequence: CASSFNRGNTGELFF. CDR3 DNA sequence: TGTGCCAGCAGCTTTAACAGGGGAAACACCGGGGAGCTGTTTTTT.

The genes are TRBV2 and TRBJ2-4, with D tentatively TRBD1 (6 bases). Trimming took 3 bases from V and 6 from J, leaving 12 bases between them. Germline V gives CDR1 SNHLY, CDR2 FYNNEI. This CDR3 is built from 14 residues. In DNA form, the CDR3 reads TGTGCCAGCAGTGATAGAACAGGGCGAAACATTCAGTACTTC. Amino acids: CASSDRTGRNIQYF.

This clone turned up a few times. The J gene is TRBJ1-2, the V gene TRBV3-1 (or the pseudogene TRBV3-2), with a possible D match to TRBD1 (5 bases). CDR1 is LGHDT and CDR2 is YNNKEL in the germline V gene (reference sequence). This CDR3 is 13 amino acids long. The V end was cut by 3 bases, the J end by 8 bases, with 13 bases between. The CDR3, as DNA: TGTGCCAGCAGCCAGCGCGCAGGGCTGGGCTACACCTTC. It specifies CASSQRAGLGYTF.

Points on this clone: Other nucleotide sequences from this sample produce the same CDR3. V and J are TRBV6-5 and TRBJ1-1; a weak D match, TRBD1 (5 bases). Germline-derived CDR1 and CDR2 are MNHEY and SVGAGI. The germline V and J ends were trimmed by 2 bases and 8 bases, with 9 bases remaining between them. CDR3 length: 12 residues. DNA for the CDR3: TGTGCCAGCAGTTACGGGGGGACCGAAGCTTTCTTT. Amino acids: CASSYGGTEAFF.

The rearrangement links TRBV5-1 to TRBJ2-7; a weak D match, TRBD1 (6 bases). Trimming stripped 0 bases from V and 5 bases from J, with 12 bases between. Looked up from germline, CDR1 is SGHRS and CDR2 is YFSETQ. The CDR3 has 14 amino acids. The CDR3 loop is CASSLVGGSDEQYF. As DNA, the CDR3 is TGCGCCAGCAGCTTGGTAGGGGGATCGGACGAGCAGTACTTC.

Concerning this clone itself: Other DNA sequences in the sample encode the same CDR3. The chain is built from TRBV7-3 and TRBJ1-1; perhaps TRBD1 as D (5 bases). This CDR3 is 13 amino acids long. V dropped 5 bases and J dropped 1 base, with 8 bases sitting between them. Germline lookup yields CDR1 SGHTA and CDR2 FQGTGA. The CDR3 DNA sequence: TGTGCCAGCAGCCTGACAGCGAACACTGAAGCTTTCTTT. Its protein product is CASSLTANTEAFF.

The rearrangement joins TRBV9 to TRBJ1-3; D is perhaps TRBD1 (6 bases). Trimming shortened V by 6 bases and J by 2 bases, and 12 bases separated the two germline ends. This CDR3 has 14 amino acids. Germline-derived CDR1 and CDR2 are SGDLS and YYNGEE. The DNA for the CDR3 is TGTGCCAGCACTCAGGGGAGCACTGGAAACACCATATATTTT. This gives the protein CASTQGSTGNTIYF.